This is a list of T cell receptor beta chains from one sample in a study of cytomegalovirus exposure and HLA in healthy donors. This table comes from immunoSEQ multiplex PCR, and its TCRdb copy is limited to in-frame clones, with some not included. Of roughly 150,000 clones in the sample, around 70% were seen once. The material sequenced was PBMCs. The receptors were gathered from a woman aged 55-69 years in good health and CMV-seropositive. The CDR3 runs from the conserved cysteine through the conserved F or W. A D gene is named only where the DNA matches it firmly. Only part of the rows carry a size: once, few, many, or a class if the clone is expanded.

size,length,D,V,J,CDR3,DNA
.,13,TRBD1,TRBV7-9,TRBJ1-2,CASSSSGGYGYTF,TGTGCCAGCAGCTCCTCAGGGGGGTATGGCTACACCTTC
.,14,TRBD1,TRBV14,TRBJ2-3,CASSPRTGGNTQYF,TGTGCCAGCAGCCCCAGGACAGGTGGAAATACGCAGTATTTT
.,17,.,TRBV21-1,TRBJ2-1,CASSGRTSVDPYNEQFF,TGTGCCAGCAGCGGAAGGACTAGCGTGGACCCCTACAATGAGCAGTTCTTC
.,16,TRBD2,TRBV5-1,TRBJ2-2,CASSPTLAGGTGELFF,TGCGCCAGCAGCCCTACATTAGCGGGAGGGACCGGGGAGCTGTTTTTT
.,15,.,TRBV4-1,TRBJ1-5,CASSQAHYSNQPQHF,TGCGCCAGCAGCCAGGCCCATTATAGCAATCAGCCCCAGCATTTT
few,14,TRBD1,TRBV15,TRBJ1-1,CATSRGQGVREAFF,TGTGCCACCAGCAGGGGACAGGGTGTCAGGGAAGCTTTCTTT
.,13,.,TRBV30,TRBJ1-5,CAWGGRGEGAQHF,TGTGCCTGGGGGGGACGGGGTGAGGGGGCCCAGCATTTT
.,12,.,TRBV18,TRBJ2-7,CASSPDTYEQYF,TGTGCCAGCTCACCGGACACCTACGAGCAGTACTTC
few,13,.,TRBV18,TRBJ1-1,CASSTDMNTEAFF,TGTGCCAGCTCCACAGATATGAACACTGAAGCTTTCTTT
few,12,.,TRBV28,TRBJ1-2,CASSLRGYGYTF,TGTGCCAGCAGTCTCCGAGGCTATGGCTACACCTTC
few,14,TRBD1,TRBV6-6,TRBJ2-5,CASSGQGRAETQYF,TGTGCCAGCAGTGGACAGGGTAGGGCAGAGACCCAGTACTTC
few,14,.,TRBV2,TRBJ1-4,CASSENFSHEKLFF,TGTGCCAGCAGTGAAAACTTCTCCCATGAAAAACTGTTTTTT
.,14,TRBD1,TRBV28,TRBJ1-2,CASRPGGEDYGYTF,TGTGCCAGCAGACCAGGGGGCGAAGACTATGGCTACACCTTC
.,14,TRBD2,TRBV5-1,TRBJ2-7,CASSLSGASYEQYF,TGCGCCAGCAGCTTGAGCGGGGCCTCCTACGAGCAGTACTTC
.,16,.,TRBV7-6,TRBJ2-1,CASSTSSGQLYNEQFF,TGTGCCAGCAGCACATCGTCGGGACAACTATACAATGAGCAGTTCTTC